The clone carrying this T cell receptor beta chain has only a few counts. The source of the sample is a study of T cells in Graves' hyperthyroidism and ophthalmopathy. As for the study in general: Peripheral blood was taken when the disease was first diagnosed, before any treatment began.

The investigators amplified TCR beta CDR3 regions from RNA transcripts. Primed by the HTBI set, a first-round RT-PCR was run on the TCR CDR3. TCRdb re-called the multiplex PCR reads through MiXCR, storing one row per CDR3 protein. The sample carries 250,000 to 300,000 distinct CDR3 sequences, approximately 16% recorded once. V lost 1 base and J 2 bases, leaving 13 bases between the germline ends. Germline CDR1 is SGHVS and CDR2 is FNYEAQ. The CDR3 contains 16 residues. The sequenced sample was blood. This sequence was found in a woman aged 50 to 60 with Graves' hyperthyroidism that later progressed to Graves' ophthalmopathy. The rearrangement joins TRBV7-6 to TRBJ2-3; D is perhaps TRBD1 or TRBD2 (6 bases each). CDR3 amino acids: CASSLVGGTATDTQYF. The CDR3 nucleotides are TGTGCCAGCAGCTTAGTAGGGGGGACCGCCACAGATACGCAGTATTTT.